These 30 T cell receptor beta chains originate from one sample sequenced in a study of siplizumab effects on memory and regulatory T cells. Clones were sequenced by immunoSEQ multiplex PCR, and TCRdb holds only the in-frame ones, with some missing. The top ten clones hold about 0.4% of a sample with under 70,000 clones, roughly 85% of them seen once. The specimen was memory CD4+ T cells sorted from blood. The source of these receptors is a human donor in good health.

The V call is TRBV7-9, the J call TRBJ1-4; tentatively, D is TRBD1 (6 bases). CDR1 is SEHNR, CDR2 FQNEAQ, per germline (reference sequence). Trimming stripped 3 bases from V and 4 bases from J, with 15 bases between. The CDR3 sequence is 16 residues long. In DNA, the CDR3 is TGTGCCAGCAGCTTGGGGGGGGCTGGGAATAATGAAAAACTGTTTTTT. Protein product: CASSLGGAGNNEKLFF.

The genes are TRBV29-1 and TRBJ2-3; tentative D call: TRBD1 (5 bases). V lost 7 bases and J lost 6, with 17 bases in between. Germline V gives CDR1 SQVTM, CDR2 ANQGSEA. The CDR3 is 13 residues long. The CDR3 bases are TGCAGCGGGGCCGACAGCCGTGTGGATACGCAGTATTTT. Its translation is CSGADSRVDTQYF.

V gene TRBV28 combines with J gene TRBJ2-1; D remains ambiguous. Germline-derived CDR1 and CDR2 are MDHEN and SYDVKM. This CDR3 has 16 residues. V shed 6 bases and J shed 3 bases, with 18 bases lying between them. The DNA for the CDR3 is TGTGCCAGCAGCCCCCTGGGGAAGGGTGGCTACAATGAGCAGTTCTTC. This encodes CASSPLGKGGYNEQFF.

The gene calls are TRBV9 and TRBJ2-7; TRBD1 aligns across 12 bases. The CDR3 is 15 amino acids. In germline, CDR1 is SGDLS, CDR2 YYNGEE. With 5 bases clipped from V and 5 bases from J, the junction kept 8 bases outside the gene matches. CDR3 sequence (DNA): TGTGCCAGCAGACCAGACGGGACAGGGGGCAACGAGCAGTACTTC. Protein: CASRPDGTGGNEQYF.

V is TRBV7-6 and J is TRBJ2-1, with D tentatively TRBD2 (6 bases). Looked up from germline, CDR1 is SGHVS and CDR2 is FNYEAQ. Trimming removed 1 base from V and 4 bases from J, with 11 bases in between. The CDR3 loop spans 15 amino acids. The CDR3 DNA reads as TGTGCCAGCAGCTTAGACACCGGGGGATACAATGAGCAGTTCTTC. Translating it yields CASSLDTGGYNEQFF.

This clone was counted a single time. V usage is TRBV9 and J usage is TRBJ1-1, with D unclear. Germline CDR1 reads SGDLS; CDR2 reads YYNGEE. The V gene lost 0 bases and the J gene lost 0 bases, with 6 bases spanning the gap. The CDR3 spans 14 residues. The CDR3 coding sequence is TGTGCCAGCAGCGTAGCTGGGATGAACACTGAAGCTTTCTTT. Its protein product is CASSVAGMNTEAFF.

The chain has TRBV28 and TRBJ1-2, with D tentatively TRBD1 (6 bases). This CDR3 has 15 residues. The germline CDR1 and CDR2 sequences are MDHEN and SYDVKM. Trimming removed 4 bases at V and 3 bases at J, with 15 bases between. Here the CDR3 reads CASSSNRAGDYGYTF. CDR3 in DNA: TGTGCCAGCAGTTCGAACAGGGCGGGGGACTATGGCTACACCTTC.

This clone was seen just once. The chain recombines TRBV30 with TRBJ1-4; D possibly corresponds to TRBD1 (6 bases). V lost 5 bases to trimming and J lost 5 bases, with 18 bases between them. Per germline, CDR1 GTSNPN and CDR2 SVGIG (reference sequence). The CDR3 sequence is 15 residues long. CDR3 nucleotide sequence: TGTGCCTGGGCCACACGGGGGGGCCTCAATGAAAAACTGTTTTTT. Translation: CAWATRGGLNEKLFF.

This clone is a singleton in its sample. V usage is TRBV11-3 and J usage is TRBJ2-2, with D possibly matching TRBD1 (6 bases). Germline lookup yields CDR1 SGHNT and CDR2 YENEEA. The CDR3 is 15 residues long. V lost 4 bases, J lost 3 bases, and 12 bases lay in between. The CDR3 DNA reads as TGTGCCAGCAGCTCCGGACAGTCCTACACCGGGGAGCTGTTTTTT. It encodes CASSSGQSYTGELFF.

The V call is TRBV6-6, the J call TRBJ1-4, with D perhaps TRBD1 (6 bases). Germline loops: CDR1 MNHNY, CDR2 SVGAGI (reference sequence). CDR3 length equals 13 residues. Deletions cut 6 bases from V and 8 bases from J, with 13 bases between. For the CDR3, the DNA is TGTGCCAGCAGCGAACAGGGTAGCGAAAAACTGTTTTTT. Translation gives CASSEQGSEKLFF.

This chain uses TRBV6-1 with TRBJ1-5; the D gene is possibly TRBD1 (6 bases). Germline loops: CDR1 MNHNS, CDR2 SASEGT. V was pared by 8 bases and J by 0 bases, with 11 bases between. This CDR3 is 14 amino acids long. CDR3 residues: CASGSQGSNQPQHF. CDR3 DNA: TGTGCCAGCGGTTCACAGGGTAGCAATCAGCCCCAGCATTTT.

The chain links TRBV18 to TRBJ1-1; D may be TRBD1 (5 bases). The CDR3 totals 15 residues. V was pared by 11 bases and J by 1 base, with 20 bases between. Germline V gene lookup returns CDR1 KGHSH and CDR2 LQKENI. CDR3: CAAGPQGVANTEAFF. CDR3 nucleotide sequence: TGTGCCGCCGGGCCTCAGGGCGTCGCGAACACTGAAGCTTTCTTT.

This clone was picked up one time. This chain links TRBV25-1 with TRBJ2-1; 7 bases agree with TRBD1. Germline CDR1 MGHDK, CDR2 SYGVNS. J gave up 3 bases and V 4 bases, and 3 bases lay outside the gene matches. This CDR3 is built from 14 residues. This chain's CDR3 is CASSVTGIYNEQFF. The CDR3 DNA reads TGTGCCAGCAGTGTGACAGGGATCTACAATGAGCAGTTCTTC.

The chain combines TRBV6-6 with TRBJ1-1; D perhaps matches TRBD1 (6 bases). This CDR3 comprises 14 residues. The V end lost 6 bases, the J end lost 1 base, and 12 bases lay between the germline ends. Germline-derived CDR1 and CDR2 are MNHNY and SVGAGI (reference sequence). In DNA form, the CDR3 reads TGTGCCAGCAGGCGGGCAGGGGAGAACACTGAAGCTTTCTTT. This sequence encodes CASRRAGENTEAFF.

The count of this clone is one. The chain employs TRBV7-2 and TRBJ2-7; D call uncertain. This CDR3 has 13 residues. CDR1 and CDR2 (germline): SGHTA, FQGNSA. Trimming pared 3 bases from V and 3 bases from J, leaving 9 bases between. The CDR3 sequence: CASSLFRGYEQYF. The CDR3 nucleotides read TGTGCCAGCAGCTTGTTCCGAGGCTACGAGCAGTACTTC.

The chain combines TRBV2 with TRBJ1-5; D remains unclear. The germline CDR1 and CDR2 sequences are SNHLY and FYNNEI. CDR3 length: 14 residues. Between the trimmed V and J ends, which lost 4 bases and 4 bases, there was a span of 11 bases. CDR3 loop: CASSGDAGNQPQHF. Here the CDR3 DNA reads TGTGCCAGCAGTGGGGATGCGGGGAATCAGCCCCAGCATTTT.

The V gene is TRBV10-3, the J gene TRBJ2-7; 9 bases match TRBD2. Germline loops: CDR1 ENHRY, CDR2 SYGVKD. This CDR3 has 16 amino acids. V dropped 3 bases and J dropped 2; count of bases not matched to a gene: 8. The CDR3 is CAISDNTLAGTYEQYF. As DNA, the CDR3 is TGTGCCATCAGTGATAATACACTAGCGGGTACCTACGAGCAGTACTTC.

This chain uses TRBV6-1 with TRBJ1-2; D is unclear. V gave up 5 bases and J gave up 6 bases, with 16 bases separating them. The CDR3 is made up of 14 amino acids. The germline V gene encodes CDR1 MNHNS and CDR2 SASEGT. The CDR3 region is CASSLTSSAHGYTF. The CDR3 DNA is TGTGCCAGCAGTCTTACTTCTTCGGCCCATGGCTACACCTTC.

The chain combines TRBV7-3 with TRBJ1-1; unclear D gene. Germline CDR1 and CDR2: SGHTA and FQGTGA. Trimming shortened V by 2 bases and J by 0 bases, and 13 bases separated the two germline ends. There are 16 residues in the CDR3. The CDR3 region is CASSLYTVSMNTEAFF. The CDR3 coding sequence is TGTGCCAGCAGCTTATACACGGTGAGCATGAACACTGAAGCTTTCTTT.

This clone has more than one count but fewer than ten. The rearrangement links TRBV5-1 to TRBJ1-2; D perhaps matches TRBD1 (5 bases). This CDR3 has 14 residues. Germline-derived CDR1 and CDR2 are SGHRS and YFSETQ. V was shortened by 1 base and J by 7 bases, with 14 bases between the two germline ends. CDR3 region: CASSLLREASGYTF. CDR3 bases: TGCGCCAGCAGCTTGCTCAGGGAGGCATCTGGCTACACCTTC.

The chain uses TRBV5-1 and TRBJ2-1; 9 bases fit TRBD2. The CDR3 extends over 16 amino acids. V lost 6 bases, J lost 10 bases, and 17 bases stayed unmatched. In germline, CDR1 is SGHRS, CDR2 YFSETQ. CDR3 loop: CASTNQPSGAFVEQFF. The CDR3 DNA reads as TGCGCCAGCACGAACCAACCTAGCGGGGCTTTTGTGGAGCAGTTCTTC.

The rearrangement links TRBV15 to TRBJ1-4; tentative D call: TRBD1 (5 bases). Germline V gene sequence: CDR1 LNHNV, CDR2 YYDKDF (reference sequence). The CDR3 consists of 16 residues. V lost 0 bases, J lost 8 bases, and 16 bases lay in between. This CDR3 is CATSRDVGTGGEKLFF. CDR3 coding DNA: TGTGCCACCAGCAGAGATGTAGGGACGGGAGGGGAAAAACTGTTTTTT.

The chain uses TRBV7-9 and TRBJ2-7; D not resolved. CDR1 and CDR2 from the germline V gene are SEHNR and FQNEAQ (reference sequence). The CDR3 loop spans 12 amino acids. V was trimmed by 7 bases and J by 5 bases, leaving 12 bases between them. CDR3 sequence reads: CASISNIHEQYF. In DNA, the CDR3 is TGTGCCAGCATCTCTAATATCCACGAGCAGTACTTC.

This rearrangement joins TRBV7-8 to TRBJ2-7, with 7 bases lining up with TRBD2. The trim removed 6 bases at V and 4 bases at J, leaving 6 bases unmatched. This CDR3 is built from 13 residues. The germline gives CDR1 SGHVS, CDR2 FQNEAQ. The CDR3 loop is CASRPGTTYEQYF. CDR3 coding DNA: TGTGCCAGCAGACCCGGGACTACTTACGAGCAGTACTTC.

CDR3 residues: CASSLTSGQETQYF. In DNA, the CDR3 is TGCGCCAGCAGCTTGACTAGCGGGCAAGAGACCCAGTACTTC. The chain joins TRBV5-1 to TRBJ2-5; 9 bases agree with TRBD2. J was trimmed by 2 bases and V by 1 base; bases with no gene match: 0. This CDR3 has 14 amino acids. The germline V gene encodes CDR1 SGHRS and CDR2 YFSETQ.

The chain recombines TRBV18 with TRBJ1-1, with D possibly TRBD1 on 6 matching bases. The V end was cut by 3 bases, the J end by 0 bases, with 8 bases between. Germline loops: CDR1 KGHSH, CDR2 LQKENI. The CDR3 consists of 14 residues. In nucleotides, the CDR3 is TGTGCCAGCTCACCGGGACAAATGAACACTGAAGCTTTCTTT. Its translation: CASSPGQMNTEAFF.

This chain joins TRBV13 and TRBJ2-1; 11 bases are a match to TRBD2. V gave up 5 bases and J gave up 4 bases; unmatched junction bases: 7. CDR3 size: 16 residues. CDR1 and CDR2 (germline): PRHDT, FYEKMQ (reference sequence). The CDR3 DNA sequence: TGTGCCAGCAGCCTCCCACTAGCGGGGGATTACAATGAGCAGTTCTTC. Its translation is CASSLPLAGDYNEQFF.

The chain is built from TRBV10-2 and TRBJ2-7; 10 bases line up with TRBD2. J gave up 2 bases and V 5 bases, and 3 bases lay outside the gene matches. CDR1 and CDR2 from the germline V gene are WSHSY and SAAADI. The CDR3 spans 14 residues. CDR3 sequence: CASSKSGGAYEQYF. The CDR3 coding sequence is TGCGCCAGCAGTAAGAGCGGGGGGGCCTACGAGCAGTACTTC.

The chain has TRBV5-6 and TRBJ1-5; no firm D call. Germline CDR1 and CDR2: SGHDT and YYEEEE. The germline V and J ends were trimmed by 0 bases and 0 bases, with 7 bases remaining between them. There are 15 residues in the CDR3. The CDR3 protein is CASSLGGISNQPQHF. CDR3 coding DNA: TGTGCCAGCAGCTTGGGGGGTATTAGCAATCAGCCCCAGCATTTT.

The rearrangement links TRBV11-2 to TRBJ2-2, with 8 bases matching TRBD2. This CDR3 region has 17 residues. Germline loops: CDR1 SGHAT, CDR2 FQNNGV. V was pared by 4 bases and J by 6 bases, with 13 bases of the junction left unmatched. DNA of the CDR3: TGTGCCAGCAGCTCGCCCGACGGGAGGGAAAGGGCCGGGGAGCTGTTTTTT. Translation gives CASSSPDGRERAGELFF.